This TCR beta chain came from a study of blood T cell repertoires in COVID-19. Germline V gene data show CDR1 as SGHAT and CDR2 as FQNNGV. The CDR3 length is 15 residues. V dropped 5 bases and J dropped 8; count of bases not matched to a gene: 13. Profiled with immunoSEQ multiplex PCR; TCRdb holds only in-frame clones, not every one. Of roughly 220,000 clones listed, 70% to 90% are singletons. This TCR was recovered from a young man with acute COVID-19. The sequencing sample was made of PBMCs or T cells enriched from blood (not recorded which). The V and J genes are TRBV11-2 and TRBJ1-1, with 8 bases aligning to TRBD1. In DNA, the CDR3 is TGTGCCAGCAGCCGATCCACAGGGACAGGAGTCGAAGCTTTCTTT. Translating gives CASSRSTGTGVEAFF.